This T cell receptor (beta chain) was identified in a study of Ad26.COV2.S vaccination and SARS-CoV-2 variants. The V gene's germline CDR1 is MNHNY and CDR2 SVGAGI (reference sequence). Trimming cost V 10 bases and J 8 bases, with 11 bases left between them. This CDR3 has 11 amino acids. Method: immunoSEQ multiplex PCR; TCRdb's copy keeps in-frame clones and lacks some. The sample shows fewer than 400,000 clones, 85% of them seen only once. The sample's treatment: approximately 18 received Ad26.COV2.S at low or high dose, single or two shots; several received placebo; per-sample allocation not given. It was on day 63 after the first vaccine or placebo injection that samples were taken.

The receptor's source is a person aged 18-60 years who received the Ad26.COV2.S COVID-19 vaccine or a placebo. J is TRBJ2-2 and V is TRBV6-6, with D possibly matching TRBD2 (6 bases). The specimen was peripheral blood, collected in a trial of Ad26.COV2.S vaccine versus placebo. The CDR3 DNA follows: TGTGCCACTAACGGGGGTGGGGAGCTGTTTTTT. Its protein is CATNGGGELFF.